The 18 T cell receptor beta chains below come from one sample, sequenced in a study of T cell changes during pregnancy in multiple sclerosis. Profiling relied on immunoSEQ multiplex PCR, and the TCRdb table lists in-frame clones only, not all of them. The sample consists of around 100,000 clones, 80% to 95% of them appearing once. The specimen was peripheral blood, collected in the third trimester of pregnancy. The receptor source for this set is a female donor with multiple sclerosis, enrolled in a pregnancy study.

The CDR3 spells CSVEHGQETQYF. DNA for the CDR3: TGCAGCGTTGAACACGGCCAAGAGACCCAGTACTTC. The J gene is TRBJ2-5, the V gene TRBV29-1, with D unclear. Per germline, CDR1 SQVTM and CDR2 ANQGSEA. This CDR3 is 12 amino acids long. Trimming cost V 2 bases and J 1 base, with 5 bases left between them.

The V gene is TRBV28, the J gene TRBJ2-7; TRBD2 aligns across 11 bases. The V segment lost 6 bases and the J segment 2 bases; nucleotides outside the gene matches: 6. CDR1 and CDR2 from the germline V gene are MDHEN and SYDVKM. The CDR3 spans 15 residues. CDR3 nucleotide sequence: TGTGCCAGCAGGGGGGGACTAGCGGATACCTACGAGCAGTACTTC. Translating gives CASRGGLADTYEQYF.

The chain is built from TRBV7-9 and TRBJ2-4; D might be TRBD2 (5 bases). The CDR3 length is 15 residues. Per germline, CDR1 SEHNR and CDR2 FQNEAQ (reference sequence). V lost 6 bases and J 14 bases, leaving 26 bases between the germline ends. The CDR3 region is CASSKNSLANGLEYF. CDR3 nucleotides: TGTGCCAGCAGTAAAAACTCTCTAGCCAATGGATTGGAGTACTTC.

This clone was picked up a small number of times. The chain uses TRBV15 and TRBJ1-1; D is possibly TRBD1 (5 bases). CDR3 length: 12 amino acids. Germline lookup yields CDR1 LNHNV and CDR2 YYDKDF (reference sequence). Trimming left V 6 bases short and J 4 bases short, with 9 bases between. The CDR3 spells CATREGFTEAFF. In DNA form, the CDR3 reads TGTGCCACCAGGGAGGGGTTCACTGAAGCTTTCTTT.

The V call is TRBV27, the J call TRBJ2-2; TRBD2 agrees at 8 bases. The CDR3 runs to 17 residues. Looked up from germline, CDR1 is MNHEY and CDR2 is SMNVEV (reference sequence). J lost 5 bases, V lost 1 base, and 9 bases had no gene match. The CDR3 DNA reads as TGTGCCAGCAGTTTATATCTCGGGGGGGCTCGAACCGGGGAGCTGTTTTTT. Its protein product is CASSLYLGGARTGELFF.

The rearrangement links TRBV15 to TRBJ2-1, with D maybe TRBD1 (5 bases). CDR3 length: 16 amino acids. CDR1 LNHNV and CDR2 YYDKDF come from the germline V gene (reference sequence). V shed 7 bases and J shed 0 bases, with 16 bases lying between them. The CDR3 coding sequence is TGTGCCACCAACCCGTGGGGCAGCAGCTCCTACAATGAGCAGTTCTTC. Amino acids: CATNPWGSSSYNEQFF.

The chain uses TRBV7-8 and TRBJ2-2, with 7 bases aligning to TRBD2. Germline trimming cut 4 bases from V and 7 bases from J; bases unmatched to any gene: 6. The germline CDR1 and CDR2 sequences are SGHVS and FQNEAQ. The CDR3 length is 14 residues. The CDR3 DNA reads TGTGCCAGCAGCTCCGGACTAGTGGGCGGGGAGCTGTTTTTT. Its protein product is CASSSGLVGGELFF. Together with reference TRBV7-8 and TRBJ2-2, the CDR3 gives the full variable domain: GAGVSQSPRYKVAKRGQDVALRCDPISGHVSLFWYQQALGQGPEFLTYFQNEAQLDKSGLPSDRFFAERPEGSVSTLKIQRTQQEDSAVYLCASSSGLVGGELFFGEGSRLTVL.

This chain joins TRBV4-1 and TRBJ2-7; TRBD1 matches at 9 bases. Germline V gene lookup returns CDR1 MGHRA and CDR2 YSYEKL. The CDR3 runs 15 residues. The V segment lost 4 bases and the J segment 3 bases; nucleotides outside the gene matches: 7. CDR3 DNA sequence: TGCGCCAGCAGCCGATTACAGGGGGCGTACTACGAGCAGTACTTC. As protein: CASSRLQGAYYEQYF.

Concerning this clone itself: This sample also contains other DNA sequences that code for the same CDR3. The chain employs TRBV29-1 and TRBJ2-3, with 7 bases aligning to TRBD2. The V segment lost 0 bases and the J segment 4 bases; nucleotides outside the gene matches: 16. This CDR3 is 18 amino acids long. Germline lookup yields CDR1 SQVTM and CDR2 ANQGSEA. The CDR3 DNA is TGCAGCGTTGAAGATCCTTTCACCGAGCGGGAAATCGCAGATACGCAGTATTTT. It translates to CSVEDPFTEREIADTQYF.

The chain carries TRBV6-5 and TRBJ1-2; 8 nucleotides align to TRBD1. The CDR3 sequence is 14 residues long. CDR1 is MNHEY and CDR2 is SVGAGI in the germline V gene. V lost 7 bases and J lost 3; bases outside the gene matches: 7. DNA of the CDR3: TGTGCCAGCACCCGGACAGGGACTTACTATGGCTACACCTTC. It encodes CASTRTGTYYGYTF.

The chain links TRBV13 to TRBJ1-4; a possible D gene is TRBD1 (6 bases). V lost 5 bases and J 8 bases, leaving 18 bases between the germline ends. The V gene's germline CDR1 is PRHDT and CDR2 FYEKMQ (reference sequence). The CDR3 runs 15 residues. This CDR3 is CASSPRTERREKLFF. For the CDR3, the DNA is TGTGCCAGCAGCCCCCGGACAGAAAGGCGCGAAAAACTGTTTTTT.

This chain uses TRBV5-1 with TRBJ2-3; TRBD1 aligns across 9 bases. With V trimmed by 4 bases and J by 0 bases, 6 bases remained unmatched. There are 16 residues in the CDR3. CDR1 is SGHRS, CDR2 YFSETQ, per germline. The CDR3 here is CASSPGQGGSTDTQYF. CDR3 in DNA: TGCGCCAGCAGCCCGGGACAGGGTGGAAGCACAGATACGCAGTATTTT.

DNA for the CDR3: TGCGCCAGCAGCTTGGGTAGCGGGAGTCTTTCGGGGAATGAGCAGTTCTTC. Translated, it gives CASSLGSGSLSGNEQFF. This chain connects TRBV5-1 to TRBJ2-1, with 9 bases lining up with TRBD2. Trimming took 0 bases from V and 7 from J; bases not matched to a gene: 11. Germline V gene data show CDR1 as SGHRS and CDR2 as YFSETQ. The CDR3 totals 17 residues.

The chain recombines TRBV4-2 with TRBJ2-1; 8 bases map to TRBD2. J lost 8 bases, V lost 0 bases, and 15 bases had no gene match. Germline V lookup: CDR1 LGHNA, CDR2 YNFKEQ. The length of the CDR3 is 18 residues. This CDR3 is CASSQEVLIAGREDEQFF. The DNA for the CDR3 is TGTGCCAGCAGCCAAGAAGTGCTCATAGCGGGAAGGGAGGATGAGCAGTTCTTC.

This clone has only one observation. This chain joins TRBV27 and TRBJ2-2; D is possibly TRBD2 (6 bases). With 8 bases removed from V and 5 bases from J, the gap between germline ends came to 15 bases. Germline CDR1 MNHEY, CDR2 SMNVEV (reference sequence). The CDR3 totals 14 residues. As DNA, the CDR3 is TGTGCCAGCTCCCCGTGGGGAGGTACCGGGGAGCTGTTTTTT. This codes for CASSPWGGTGELFF.

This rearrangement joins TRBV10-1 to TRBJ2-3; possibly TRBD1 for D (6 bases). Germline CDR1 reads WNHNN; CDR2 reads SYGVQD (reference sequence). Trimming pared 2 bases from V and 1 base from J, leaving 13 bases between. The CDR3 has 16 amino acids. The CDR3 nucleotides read TGCGCCAGCAGTGAGCGTTTAGAGGGGGGCACAGATACGCAGTATTTT. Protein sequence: CASSERLEGGTDTQYF.

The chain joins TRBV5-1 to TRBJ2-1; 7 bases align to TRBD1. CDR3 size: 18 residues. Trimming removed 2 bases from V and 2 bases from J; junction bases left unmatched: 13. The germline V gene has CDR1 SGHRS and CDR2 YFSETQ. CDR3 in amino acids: CASSLPLPGQTTYNEQFF. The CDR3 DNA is TGCGCCAGCAGCTTACCCCTCCCGGGACAGACGACCTACAATGAGCAGTTCTTC.

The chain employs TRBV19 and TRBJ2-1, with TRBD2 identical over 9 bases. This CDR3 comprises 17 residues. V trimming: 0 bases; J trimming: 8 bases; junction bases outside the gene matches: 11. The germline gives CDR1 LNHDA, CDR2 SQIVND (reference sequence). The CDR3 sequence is CASSIDLVASGMDEQFF. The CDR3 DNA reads TGTGCCAGTAGTATAGATCTTGTGGCTAGCGGGATGGATGAGCAGTTCTTC.